Listed below are T cell receptor beta chains from one sample, sequenced in a study of patients and donors after allogeneic stem cell transplantation. MiXCR was run by TCRdb on the RT-PCR reads, yielding one entry per CDR3 protein. The sample lists 100,000 to 120,000 distinct CDR3 sequences, about a third seen once, with roughly 30% in the top ten. Sequenced material: blood, either unsorted or a sorted T cell fraction (not recorded which). The receptor source for this set is a human donor who was either an allogeneic HSCT recipient or a stem cell or donor lymphocyte infusion donor (not recorded which). It is not recorded whose cells these are; they may come from a transplant donor. The CDR3 runs from the conserved cysteine through the conserved F or W. Fields, in order: V gene, D gene, clone size, J gene, CDR3 protein, CDR3 DNA. D genes are given only for firm matches. Some rows have no size entry. The others give once, few or many, or a class for an expanded clone.

V gene: TRBV20-1
D gene: NA
clone size: NA
J gene: TRBJ1-1
CDR3 protein: CSARRGSGYEAFF
CDR3 DNA: TGCAGTGCTAGGAGAGGCAGCGGTTACGAAGCTTTCTTT

V gene: TRBV29-1
D gene: NA
clone size: NA
J gene: TRBJ2-7
CDR3 protein: CSVVDSFYEQYF
CDR3 DNA: TGCAGCGTTGTGGACAGTTTCTACGAGCAGTACTTC

V gene: TRBV12-3/TRBV12-4
D gene: NA
clone size: few
J gene: TRBJ2-6
CDR3 protein: CASRPYSSGANVLTF
CDR3 DNA: TGTGCCAGCAGACCATATAGCTCTGGGGCCAACGTCCTGACTTTC

V gene: TRBV7-6
D gene: NA
clone size: NA
J gene: TRBJ2-3
CDR3 protein: CASRRRLGTDTQYF
CDR3 DNA: TGTGCCAGCAGACGCAGGTTGGGCACAGATACGCAGTATTTT

V gene: TRBV7-2
D gene: NA
clone size: NA
J gene: TRBJ2-3
CDR3 protein: CASSFVRTDTQYF
CDR3 DNA: TGTGCCAGCAGCTTTGTCCGCACAGATACGCAGTATTTT

V gene: TRBV2
D gene: TRBD1
clone size: NA
J gene: TRBJ2-4
CDR3 protein: CASSYGTANKNIQYF
CDR3 DNA: TGTGCCAGCAGTTACGGGACAGCCAACAAAAACATTCAGTACTTC

V gene: TRBV20-1
D gene: TRBD1
clone size: NA
J gene: TRBJ1-5
CDR3 protein: CSAVGTGWDQPQHF
CDR3 DNA: TGCAGTGCCGTGGGGACAGGGTGGGATCAGCCCCAGCATTTT

V gene: TRBV6-5
D gene: TRBD1
clone size: NA
J gene: TRBJ1-1
CDR3 protein: CASSRNRGRGTEAFF
CDR3 DNA: TGTGCCAGCAGTCGGAACAGGGGGAGAGGCACTGAAGCTTTCTTT

V gene: TRBV4-2
D gene: NA
clone size: few
J gene: TRBJ1-1
CDR3 protein: CASSQDSSRLRWDTEAFF
CDR3 DNA: TGTGCCAGCAGCCAAGATTCCAGTCGTTTACGGTGGGACACTGAAGCTTTCTTT

V gene: TRBV20-1
D gene: TRBD1
clone size: NA
J gene: TRBJ1-5
CDR3 protein: CSATQGAESNQPQHF
CDR3 DNA: TGCAGTGCGACACAGGGGGCTGAAAGCAATCAGCCCCAGCATTTT

V gene: TRBV28
D gene: NA
clone size: few
J gene: TRBJ2-3
CDR3 protein: CASSIPGADTQYF
CDR3 DNA: TGTGCCAGCAGTATACCTGGGGCAGATACGCAGTATTTT

V gene: TRBV20-1
D gene: TRBD2
clone size: NA
J gene: TRBJ2-2
CDR3 protein: CSASTSGRASGELFF
CDR3 DNA: TGCAGTGCTTCCACTAGCGGGAGGGCCTCAGGGGAGCTGTTTTTT

V gene: TRBV5-1
D gene: TRBD1
clone size: NA
J gene: TRBJ2-7
CDR3 protein: CASSLEQGNHEQYF
CDR3 DNA: TGCGCCAGCAGCTTGGAACAGGGGAACCACGAGCAGTACTTC